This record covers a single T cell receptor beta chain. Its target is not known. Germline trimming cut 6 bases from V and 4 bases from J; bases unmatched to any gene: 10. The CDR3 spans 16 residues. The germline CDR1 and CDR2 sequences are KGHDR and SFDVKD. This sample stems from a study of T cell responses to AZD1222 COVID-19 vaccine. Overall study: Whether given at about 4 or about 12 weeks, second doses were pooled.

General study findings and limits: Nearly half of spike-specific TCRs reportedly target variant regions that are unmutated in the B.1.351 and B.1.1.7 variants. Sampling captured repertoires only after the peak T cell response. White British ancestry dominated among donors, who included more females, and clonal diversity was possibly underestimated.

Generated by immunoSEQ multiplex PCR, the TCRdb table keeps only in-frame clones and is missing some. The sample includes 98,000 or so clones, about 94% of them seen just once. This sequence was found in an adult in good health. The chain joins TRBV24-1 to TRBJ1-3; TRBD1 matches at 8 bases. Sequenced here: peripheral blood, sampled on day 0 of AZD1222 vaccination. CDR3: CATSPGGQESGNTIYF. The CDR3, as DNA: TGTGCCACCAGTCCCGGGGGACAGGAGAGCGGAAACACCATATATTTT.